The source of this T cell receptor beta chain is a study of T cells after yellow fever vaccination. TCRdb re-called the 5' RACE reads through MiXCR, storing one row per CDR3 protein. Of approximately 350,000 distinct CDR3 sequences listed, around 10% are singletons. The CDR3 contains 15 residues. V was trimmed by 3 bases and J by 4 bases, leaving 15 bases between them. Germline CDR1 is SGHRS and CDR2 is YFSETQ. This clonotype appeared many times. The sample here was PBMCs, taken on the day of the first yellow fever vaccination. V gene TRBV5-1 combines with J gene TRBJ2-3; TRBD1 or TRBD2 may be the D gene (5 bases each). The TCR was taken from a man aged 18 to 30 who received the YFV17D yellow fever vaccine. The CDR3 loop reads CASSSELGDPDTQYF. DNA of the CDR3: TGCGCCAGCAGCTCCGAACTAGGGGACCCAGATACGCAGTATTTT.